Listed here are 6 T cell receptor beta chains from one sample, sequenced in a study of T cells in Graves' hyperthyroidism and ophthalmopathy. Regions amplified from RNA transcripts were the TCR beta CDR3 regions. First-round RT-PCR of the TCR CDR3 relied on the HTBI primer set. TCRdb reanalysed the multiplex PCR reads using MiXCR and keeps one entry per CDR3 protein. Here the sample spans 660,000 or so distinct CDR3 sequences, around 21% being singletons. The sample was blood. The receptor source for this set is a man younger than 40 with Graves' ophthalmopathy.

This clonotype was counted at least ten times. The J gene is TRBJ2-1, the V gene TRBV7-2; TRBD1 might be the D (6 bases). The CDR3 is 15 residues long. Germline assignment: CDR1 SGHTA and CDR2 FQGNSA. Deletions cut 5 bases from V and 3 bases from J, with 14 bases between. This chain's CDR3 is CASSLWGLNYNEQFF. CDR3 nucleotide sequence: TGTGCCAGCAGCCTGTGGGGGCTCAACTACAATGAGCAGTTCTTC.

Note on this clonotype: Germline is not matched at one junction end, which may reflect a read error. The chain recombines TRBV10-3 with TRBJ2-2, with 9 bases matching TRBD2. The CDR3 totals 18 residues. Germline V gene lookup returns CDR1 ENHRY and CDR2 SYGVKD. The CDR3 protein is CASSGGGGAGGHTGELFF. The CDR3 DNA reads TGTGCCAGCAGTGGGGGGGGGGGAGCGGGAGGCCACACCGGGGAGCTGTTTTTT.

In its sample, this clonotype was seen a few times. Here the CDR3 reads CSARDRLAGGLHGQYF. The CDR3 DNA is TGCAGTGCTAGAGATCGACTAGCGGGAGGGCTTCATGGGCAGTATTTT. The chain combines TRBV20-1 with TRBJ2-3; 14 nucleotides align to TRBD2. The V segment lost 0 bases and the J segment 11 bases; nucleotides outside the gene matches: 10. The CDR3 spans 16 residues. Germline CDR1 DFQATT, CDR2 SNEGSKA (reference sequence).

This clonotype has just a few counts. This chain joins TRBV5-6 and TRBJ2-1; possible D gene TRBD1, 5 bases. Deletions cut 5 bases from V and 4 bases from J, with 16 bases between. Germline CDR1 SGHDT, CDR2 YYEEEE. The CDR3 totals 15 residues. CDR3 coding DNA: TGTGCCAGCAGGGAAAGTGACAGACGATACAATGAGCAGTTCTTC. It translates to CASRESDRRYNEQFF. The full variable domain, completed using reference TRBV5-6 and TRBJ2-1, is DAGVTQSPTHLIKTRGQQVTLRCSPKSGHDTVSWYQQALGQGPQFIFQYYEEEERQRGNFPDRFSGHQFPNYSSELNVNALLLGDSALYLCASRESDRRYNEQFFGPGTRLTVL.

In its sample, this clonotype was seen a few times. The chain combines TRBV10-3 with TRBJ2-1; D might be TRBD2 (6 bases). Germline V CDR1 and CDR2: ENHRY, SYGVKD. This CDR3 is 11 amino acids long. V was shortened by 8 bases and J by 8 bases, with 10 bases between the two germline ends. DNA of the CDR3: TGTGCCATCGGGCCGGGAGATGAGCAGTTCTTC. Protein sequence: CAIGPGDEQFF.

This clonotype showed up many times. The chain has TRBV28 and TRBJ1-2, with a possible D match to TRBD1 (5 bases). There are 15 residues in the CDR3. V was shortened by 4 bases and J by 6 bases, with 18 bases between the two germline ends. Per the germline V gene, CDR1 is MDHEN and CDR2 is SYDVKM. The CDR3 DNA follows: TGTGCCAGCAGTTCAGGAGGAACAGGTGGTCATGGCTACACCTTC. Its translation is CASSSGGTGGHGYTF.